These 11 T cell receptor beta chains were all obtained from the same sample, sequenced in a study of shared clonotypes between healthy human individuals (dated by TCRdb to 2020 to 2022). Library method: the immunoSEQ multiplex PCR assay. The table comes from immuneACCESS by way of TCRdb, which keeps in-frame sequences with V and J called. Part of the clones is missing from these tables; in studies checked, under half for an unresolved V gene and the rest for unknown reasons. Present in this sample are 950,000 to 1,100,000 clones, roughly 70% of which were seen just once. About 1.5% of the sample lies in the top ten. Input material: memory CD4+ T cells sorted from blood. The cell subset or site label of this sample denotes: CD45RA-negative fraction. These receptors were obtained from a man younger than 30 in good health.

This rearrangement joins TRBV11-1 to TRBJ1-6, with 8 bases lining up with TRBD1. V was pared by 4 bases and J by 9 bases, with 2 bases of the junction left unmatched. This CDR3 has 13 residues. Germline V lookup: CDR1 SGHAT, CDR2 FQDESV (reference sequence). DNA of the CDR3: TGTGCCAGCAGCTCCGACAGGGGTTCACCCCTCCACTTT. Amino acid sequence: CASSSDRGSPLHF.

This chain joins TRBV5-1 and TRBJ1-2, with unresolved D. V lost 7 bases and J lost 4, with 11 bases in between. Germline CDR1 and CDR2: SGHRS and YFSETQ. The CDR3 has 12 amino acids. CDR3 sequence: CASGKESYGYTF. The DNA of the CDR3 is TGCGCCAGCGGTAAAGAGAGCTATGGCTACACCTTC.

In its sample, this clone was seen a few times. The V and J genes are TRBV9 and TRBJ2-1, with 10 bases fitting TRBD2. J was trimmed by 6 bases and V by 0 bases; bases with no gene match: 3. Germline CDR1 SGDLS, CDR2 YYNGEE. This CDR3 spans 15 amino acids. Here the CDR3 reads CASSVASGGFNEQFF. In DNA form, the CDR3 reads TGTGCCAGCAGCGTAGCTAGCGGGGGATTCAATGAGCAGTTCTTC.

The V call is TRBV30, the J call TRBJ2-7; 10 bases map to TRBD2. The CDR3 length is 16 residues. After removal of 8 bases from V and 3 bases from J, the junction contained 16 bases not matched to a gene. CDR1 is GTSNPN, CDR2 SVGIG, per germline (reference sequence). CDR3 amino acids: CARAGGSGRRDYEQYF. CDR3 nucleotide sequence: TGTGCCCGCGCTGGTGGTAGCGGGAGGAGGGACTACGAGCAGTACTTC.

This clone is a singleton in its sample. The rearrangement uses TRBV6-1 and TRBJ1-2; TRBD1 agrees at 7 bases. V dropped 3 bases and J dropped 4; count of bases not matched to a gene: 8. Germline V gene sequence: CDR1 MNHNS, CDR2 SASEGT. The CDR3 length is 15 residues. Written as DNA, the CDR3 is TGTGCCAGCAGTGAGTCCTCCGGGACAGCCTATGGCTACACCTTC. This sequence encodes CASSESSGTAYGYTF.

The V gene is TRBV5-4, the J gene TRBJ2-5; 13 bases are shared with TRBD2. There are 16 residues in the CDR3. J lost 0 bases, V lost 5 bases, and 4 bases had no gene match. Per the germline V gene, CDR1 is SGHNT and CDR2 is YYREEE (reference sequence). CDR3 bases: TGTGCCAGCAGTGAGGGACTAGCGGGGAACCAAGAGACCCAGTACTTC. Translation: CASSEGLAGNQETQYF.

This chain joins TRBV2 and TRBJ2-1; TRBD2 might be the D (5 bases). CDR1 SNHLY and CDR2 FYNNEI come from the germline V gene. The CDR3 is 11 amino acids. V dropped 6 bases and J dropped 10 bases, with 10 bases sitting between them. The CDR3 loop is CASSGGWEQFF. The CDR3 coding sequence is TGTGCCAGCAGCGGAGGTTGGGAGCAGTTCTTC.

This clone occurred once. The chain carries TRBV9 and TRBJ2-5; D gene unclear. The germline V gene has CDR1 SGDLS and CDR2 YYNGEE. V shed 1 base and J shed 3 bases, with 13 bases lying between them. The CDR3 extends over 15 amino acids. CDR3 DNA sequence: TGTGCCAGCAGCGTACGTCCAGCGCCAGAAGAGACCCAGTACTTC. Translating gives CASSVRPAPEETQYF. The entire variable domain, with the rest obtained from reference TRBV9 and TRBJ2-5, is as follows: DSGVTQTPKHLITATGQRVTLRCSPRSGDLSVYWYQQSLDQGLQFLIQYYNGEERAKGNILERFSAQQFPDLHSELNLSSLELGDSALYFCASSVRPAPEETQYFGPGTRLLVL.

Regarding this clone: The same CDR3 arises from other DNA sequences in this sample as well. The chain uses TRBV7-9 and TRBJ1-5; 8 nucleotides align to TRBD1. This CDR3 contains 14 residues. Germline V CDR1 and CDR2: SEHNR, FQNEAQ (reference sequence). Unmatched junction bases numbered 1, after V lost 4 bases and J lost 2 bases. The DNA for the CDR3 is TGTGCCAGCAGCTCGGACAGGGGCAATCAGCCCCAGCATTTT. Translation: CASSSDRGNQPQHF.

The chain uses TRBV18 and TRBJ2-7; the match to TRBD1 covers 10 bases. This CDR3 has 14 amino acids. CDR1 and CDR2 from the germline V gene are KGHSH and LQKENI. J was trimmed by 6 bases and V by 3 bases; bases with no gene match: 5. CDR3 nucleotide sequence: TGTGCCAGCTCACCGGGACAGGGGTTCCGCGAGCAGTACTTC. Translation gives CASSPGQGFREQYF.

This clone was counted a few times. The genes are TRBV7-2 and TRBJ2-2, with 14 positions matching TRBD2. CDR3 length: 16 residues. CDR1 and CDR2 (germline): SGHTA, FQGNSA. V gave up 5 bases and J gave up 6 bases; unmatched junction bases: 5. The CDR3 DNA reads as TGTGCCAGCAGCCCAGGGACTAGCGGGAGATCCGGGGAGCTGTTTTTT. It is translated as CASSPGTSGRSGELFF.